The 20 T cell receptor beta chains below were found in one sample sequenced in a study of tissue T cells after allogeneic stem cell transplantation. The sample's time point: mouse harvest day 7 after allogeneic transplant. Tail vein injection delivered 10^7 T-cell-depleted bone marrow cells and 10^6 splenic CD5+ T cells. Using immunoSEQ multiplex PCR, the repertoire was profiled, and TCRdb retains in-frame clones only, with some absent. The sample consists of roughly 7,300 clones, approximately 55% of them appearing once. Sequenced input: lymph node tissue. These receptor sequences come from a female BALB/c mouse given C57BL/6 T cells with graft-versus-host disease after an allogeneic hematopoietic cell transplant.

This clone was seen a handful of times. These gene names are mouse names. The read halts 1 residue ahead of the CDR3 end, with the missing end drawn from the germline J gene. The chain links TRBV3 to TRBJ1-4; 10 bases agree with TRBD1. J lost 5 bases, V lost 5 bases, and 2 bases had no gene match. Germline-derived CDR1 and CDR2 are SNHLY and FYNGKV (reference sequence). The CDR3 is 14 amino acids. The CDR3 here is CASSPGQGNERLFF. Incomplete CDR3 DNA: TGTGCCAGCAGCCCGGGACAGGGGAACGAAAGATTATTT.

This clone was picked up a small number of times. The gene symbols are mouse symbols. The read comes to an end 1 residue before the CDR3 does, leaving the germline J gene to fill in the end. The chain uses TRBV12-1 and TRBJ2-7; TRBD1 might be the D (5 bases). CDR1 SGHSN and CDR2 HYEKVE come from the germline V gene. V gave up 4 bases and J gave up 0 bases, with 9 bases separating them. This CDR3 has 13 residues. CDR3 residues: CASSLRDSYEQYF. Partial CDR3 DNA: TGTGCCAGCTCCCTCAGGGACTCCTATGAACAGTAC.

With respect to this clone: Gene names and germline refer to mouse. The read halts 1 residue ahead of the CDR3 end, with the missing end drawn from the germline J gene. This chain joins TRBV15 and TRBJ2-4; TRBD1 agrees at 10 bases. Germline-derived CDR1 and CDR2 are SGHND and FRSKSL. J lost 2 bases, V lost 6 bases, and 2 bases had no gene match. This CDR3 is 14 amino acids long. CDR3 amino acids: CASSRQGAQNTLYF. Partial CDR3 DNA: TGTGCCAGCAGCCGACAGGGGGCTCAAAACACCTTGTAC.

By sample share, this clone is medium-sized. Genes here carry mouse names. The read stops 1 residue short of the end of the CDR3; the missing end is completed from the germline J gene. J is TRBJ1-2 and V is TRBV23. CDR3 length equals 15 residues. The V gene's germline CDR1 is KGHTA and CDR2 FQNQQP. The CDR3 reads CSSSQSGGRNSDYTF. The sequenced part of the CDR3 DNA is TGCTCCAGCAGTCAATCGGGGGGGAGAAACTCCGACTACACC.

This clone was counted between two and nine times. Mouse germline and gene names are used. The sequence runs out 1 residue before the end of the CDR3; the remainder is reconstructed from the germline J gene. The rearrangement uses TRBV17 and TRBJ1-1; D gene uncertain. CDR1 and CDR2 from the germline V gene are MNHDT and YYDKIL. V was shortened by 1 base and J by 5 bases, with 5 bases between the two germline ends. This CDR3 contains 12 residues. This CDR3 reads CASSRVQTEVFF. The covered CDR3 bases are TGTGCTAGCAGTAGAGTGCAGACAGAAGTCTTC.

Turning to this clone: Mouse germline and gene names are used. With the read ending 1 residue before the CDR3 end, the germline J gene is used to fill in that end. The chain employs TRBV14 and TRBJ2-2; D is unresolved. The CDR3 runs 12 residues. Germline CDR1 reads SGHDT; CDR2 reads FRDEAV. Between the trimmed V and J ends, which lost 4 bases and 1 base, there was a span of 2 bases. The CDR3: CASSQNTGQLYF. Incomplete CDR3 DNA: TGTGCCAGCAGTCAAAACACCGGGCAGCTCTAC.

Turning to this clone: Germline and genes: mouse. Incomplete CDR3 DNA: TGTGCCAGCAGTCTGTCCCCAGGGGAAGACGAAAGATTATTT. It is translated as CASSLSPGEDERLF. The entire CDR3 sequence reads CASSLSPGEDERLFF. This chain links TRBV26 with TRBJ1-4; perhaps TRBD1 as D (6 bases). The read finishes 1 residue shy of the CDR3 end, and the germline J gene is used to complete it. This CDR3 has 15 residues. V was trimmed by 0 bases and J by 6 bases, leaving 11 bases between them. The germline CDR1 and CDR2 sequences are KGHPV and FQNQEV (reference sequence).

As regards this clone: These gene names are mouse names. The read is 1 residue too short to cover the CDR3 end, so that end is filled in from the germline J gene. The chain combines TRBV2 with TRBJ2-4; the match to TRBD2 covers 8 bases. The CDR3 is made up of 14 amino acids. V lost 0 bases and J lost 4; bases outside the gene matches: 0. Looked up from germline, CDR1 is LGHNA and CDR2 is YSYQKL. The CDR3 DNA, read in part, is TGTGCCAGCAGCCAAGACTGGGGGGAAAACACCTTGTAC. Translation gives CASSQDWGENTLY. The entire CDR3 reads CASSQDWGENTLYF. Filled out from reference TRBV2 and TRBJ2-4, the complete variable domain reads DPKIIQKPKYLVAVTGSEKILICEQYLGHNAMYWYRQSAKKPLEFMFSYSYQKLMDNQTASSRFQPQSSKKNHLDLQITALKPDDSATYFCASSQDWGENTLYFGAGTRLSVL.

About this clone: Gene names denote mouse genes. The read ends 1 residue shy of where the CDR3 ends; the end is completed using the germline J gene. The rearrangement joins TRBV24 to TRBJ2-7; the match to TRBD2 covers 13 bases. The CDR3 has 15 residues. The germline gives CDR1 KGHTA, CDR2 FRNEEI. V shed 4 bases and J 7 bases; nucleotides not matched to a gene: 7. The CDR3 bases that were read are TGTGCCAGCAGTCCCCGGACTGGGGGGGCCGGAGAACAGTAC. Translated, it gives CASSPRTGGAGEQY. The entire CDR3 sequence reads CASSPRTGGAGEQYF.

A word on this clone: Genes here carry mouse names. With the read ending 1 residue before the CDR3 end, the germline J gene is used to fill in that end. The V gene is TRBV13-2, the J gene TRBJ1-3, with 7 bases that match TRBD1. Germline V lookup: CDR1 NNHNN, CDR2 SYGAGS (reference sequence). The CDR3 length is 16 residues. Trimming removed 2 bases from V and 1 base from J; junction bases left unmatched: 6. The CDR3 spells CASGDAGQTSGNTLYF. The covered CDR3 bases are TGTGCCAGCGGTGACGCGGGACAGACATCTGGAAATACGCTCTAT.

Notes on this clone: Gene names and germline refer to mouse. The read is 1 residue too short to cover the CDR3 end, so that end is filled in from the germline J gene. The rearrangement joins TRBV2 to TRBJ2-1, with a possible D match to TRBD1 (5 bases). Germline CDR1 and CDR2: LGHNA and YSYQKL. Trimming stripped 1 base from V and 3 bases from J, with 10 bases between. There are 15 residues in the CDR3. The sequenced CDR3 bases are TGTGCCAGCAGCCAAGGGCAGAGGGGCTATGCTGAGCAGTTC. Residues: CASSQGQRGYAEQF. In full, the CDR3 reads CASSQGQRGYAEQFF.

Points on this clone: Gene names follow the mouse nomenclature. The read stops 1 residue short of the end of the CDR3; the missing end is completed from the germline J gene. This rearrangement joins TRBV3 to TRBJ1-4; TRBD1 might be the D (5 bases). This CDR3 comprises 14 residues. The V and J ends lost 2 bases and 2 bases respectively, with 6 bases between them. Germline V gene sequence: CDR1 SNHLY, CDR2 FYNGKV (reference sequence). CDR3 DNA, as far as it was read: TGTGCCAGCAGCTTACGGGGCTCCAACGAAAGATTATTT. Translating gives CASSLRGSNERLF. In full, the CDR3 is CASSLRGSNERLFF.

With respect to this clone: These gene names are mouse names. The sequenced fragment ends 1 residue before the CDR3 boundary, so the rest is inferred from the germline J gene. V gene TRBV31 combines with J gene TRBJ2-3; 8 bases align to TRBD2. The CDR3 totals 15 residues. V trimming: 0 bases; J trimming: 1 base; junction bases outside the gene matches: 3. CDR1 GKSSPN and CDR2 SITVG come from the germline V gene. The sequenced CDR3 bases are TGTGCCTGGAGTCTAGGGGGGGGGCGTGCAGAAACGCTGTAT. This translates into CAWSLGGGRAETLY. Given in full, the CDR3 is CAWSLGGGRAETLYF.

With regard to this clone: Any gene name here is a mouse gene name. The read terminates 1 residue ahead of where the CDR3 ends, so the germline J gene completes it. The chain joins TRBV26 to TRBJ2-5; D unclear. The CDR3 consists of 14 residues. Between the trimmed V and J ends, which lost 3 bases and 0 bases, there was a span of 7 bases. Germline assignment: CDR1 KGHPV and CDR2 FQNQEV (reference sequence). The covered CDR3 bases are TGTGCCAGCAGTCTACTGTTTAACCAAGACACCCAGTAC. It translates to CASSLLFNQDTQY. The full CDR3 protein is CASSLLFNQDTQYF.

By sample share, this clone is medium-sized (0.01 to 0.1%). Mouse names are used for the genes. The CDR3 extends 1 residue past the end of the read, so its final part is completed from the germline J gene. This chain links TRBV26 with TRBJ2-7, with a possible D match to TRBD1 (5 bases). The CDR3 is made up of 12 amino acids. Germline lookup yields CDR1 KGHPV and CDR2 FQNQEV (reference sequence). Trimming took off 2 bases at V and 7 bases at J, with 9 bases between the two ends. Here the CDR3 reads CASSLPGREQYF. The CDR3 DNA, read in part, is TGTGCCAGCAGTCTGCCAGGGCGGGAACAGTAC.

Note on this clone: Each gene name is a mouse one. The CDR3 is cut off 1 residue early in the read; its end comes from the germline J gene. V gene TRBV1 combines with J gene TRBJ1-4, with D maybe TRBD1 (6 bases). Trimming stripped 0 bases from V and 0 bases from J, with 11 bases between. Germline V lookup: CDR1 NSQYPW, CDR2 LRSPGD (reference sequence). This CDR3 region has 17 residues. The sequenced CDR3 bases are TGCACCTGCAGTGCAGATAGGGGGGCCATTTCCAACGAAAGATTATTT. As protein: CTCSADRGAISNERLF. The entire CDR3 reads CTCSADRGAISNERLFF.

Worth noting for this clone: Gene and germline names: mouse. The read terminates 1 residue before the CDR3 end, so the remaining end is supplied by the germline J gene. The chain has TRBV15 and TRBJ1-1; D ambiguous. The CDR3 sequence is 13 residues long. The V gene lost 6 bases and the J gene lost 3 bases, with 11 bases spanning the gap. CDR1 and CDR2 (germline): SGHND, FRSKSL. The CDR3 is CASRPQRDTEVFF. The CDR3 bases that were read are TGTGCCAGCAGGCCGCAGAGGGACACAGAAGTCTTC.

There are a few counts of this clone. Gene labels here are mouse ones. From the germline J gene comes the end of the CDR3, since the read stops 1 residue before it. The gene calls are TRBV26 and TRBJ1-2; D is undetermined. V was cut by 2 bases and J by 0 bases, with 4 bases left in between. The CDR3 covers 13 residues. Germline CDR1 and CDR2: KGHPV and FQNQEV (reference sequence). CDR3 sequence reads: CASSLSANSDYTF. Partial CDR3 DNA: TGTGCCAGCAGTCTGAGTGCAAACTCCGACTACACC.

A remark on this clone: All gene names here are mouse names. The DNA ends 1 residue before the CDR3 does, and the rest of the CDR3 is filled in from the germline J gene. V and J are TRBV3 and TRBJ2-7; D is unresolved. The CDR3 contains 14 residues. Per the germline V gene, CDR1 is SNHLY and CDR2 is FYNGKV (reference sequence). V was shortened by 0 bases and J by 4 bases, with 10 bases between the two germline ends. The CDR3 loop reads CASSLAGFLYEQYF. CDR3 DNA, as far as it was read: TGTGCCAGCAGCTTAGCGGGGTTCCTATATGAACAGTAC.

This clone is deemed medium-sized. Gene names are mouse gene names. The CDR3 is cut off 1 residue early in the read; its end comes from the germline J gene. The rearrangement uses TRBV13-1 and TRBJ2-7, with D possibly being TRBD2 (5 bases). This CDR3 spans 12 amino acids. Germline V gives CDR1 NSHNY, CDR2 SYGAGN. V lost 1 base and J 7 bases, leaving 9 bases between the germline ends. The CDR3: CASSDLGWEQYF. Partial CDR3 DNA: TGTGCCAGCAGTGATCTGGGTTGGGAACAGTAC.